This T cell receptor beta chain was captured in a study of cytomegalovirus exposure and HLA in healthy donors. The study's findings and limits: Confirmation in vitro established that a few CMV-associated chains were specific for CMV antigens. Later analysis demonstrated an association between a missense DCLRE1C variant and TCR beta V- and J-gene trimming.

The PCR made use of 60 Vbeta and 13 Jbeta primers. TCRdb's copy holds only in-frame clones and misses some; the assay was immunoSEQ multiplex PCR. The table shows around 150,000 clones, with approximately 9% occurring only once. Those who donated were healthy bone marrow donors. With respect to this clone: As yet, its antigen is unknown.

V shed 2 bases and J shed 4 bases, with 16 bases lying between them. CDR3 length equals 16 residues. CDR1 is SGHNT, CDR2 YYREEE, per germline (reference sequence). This clonotype was obtained from a male donor in good health and CMV-seronegative. The V and J genes are TRBV5-4 and TRBJ1-3; D is possibly TRBD1 (6 bases). The sample was PBMCs. The CDR3 DNA is TGTGCCAGCAGCTTCTACCGGGGGGGGCAGGGAAACACCATATATTTT. Amino acid sequence: CASSFYRGGQGNTIYF.